These 17 T cell receptor beta chains were sequenced from one sample in a study of blood T cell repertoires in COVID-19. Generated by immunoSEQ multiplex PCR, the TCRdb table keeps only in-frame clones and is missing some. Of under 250,000 clones listed, roughly 80% are singletons. The sample taken for sequencing was PBMCs or T cells enriched from blood (not recorded which). The receptors shown here come from a woman aged 40 to 50 with acute COVID-19.

A single count supports this clone. V and J are TRBV6-1 and TRBJ2-7, with a tentative D call TRBD2 (5 bases). Germline V CDR1 and CDR2: MNHNS, SASEGT. The CDR3 runs to 14 residues. Trimming stripped 2 bases from V and 2 bases from J, with 10 bases between. The CDR3 nucleotides are TGTGCCAGCAGTGAAATCCGAGGGCCCTACGAGCAGTACTTC. Translating gives CASSEIRGPYEQYF.

In DNA, the CDR3 is TGTGCCAGCAGTCAGACAGGGGGCAGAAGGGACACTGAAGCTTTCTTT. Residues: CASSQTGGRRDTEAFF. The rearrangement uses TRBV6-6 and TRBJ1-1, with 10 bases identical to TRBD1. Germline CDR1 is MNHNY and CDR2 is SVGAGI (reference sequence). The V and J ends lost 5 bases and 3 bases, in that order; junction bases with no gene match: 9. This CDR3 has 16 amino acids.

This clone appeared many times. Other DNA sequences in this sample translate to the same CDR3. The chain links TRBV3-1 (or the pseudogene TRBV3-2) to TRBJ1-1; D remains unclear. Trimming took 1 base from V and 1 from J, leaving 4 bases between them. Per the germline V gene, CDR1 is LGHDT and CDR2 is YNNKEL (reference sequence). This CDR3 spans 13 amino acids. CDR3: CASSQAGNTEAFF. CDR3 bases: TGTGCCAGCAGCCAAGCGGGGAACACTGAAGCTTTCTTT.

The chain uses TRBV28 and TRBJ1-2; the match to TRBD1 covers 8 bases. The CDR3 covers 14 residues. The junction had 5 bases not matched to a gene; V was cut back by 6 bases and J by 2 bases. Germline CDR1 MDHEN, CDR2 SYDVKM. CDR3 residues: CASRTGDRNYGYTF. As DNA, the CDR3 is TGTGCCAGCAGGACAGGGGACCGAAACTATGGCTACACCTTC.

The chain carries TRBV23-1 and TRBJ1-6, with D tentatively TRBD1 (5 bases). TRBV23-1 is an open reading frame whose function is uncertain. V gave up 8 bases and J gave up 7 bases, with 30 bases separating them. The CDR3 spans 19 residues. CDR3 in amino acids: CASRGRREDTSRDNSPLHF. The DNA for the CDR3 is TGCGCCAGCCGGGGCCGCCGAGAAGACACATCGCGGGACAATTCACCCCTCCACTTT.

The chain is built from TRBV9 and TRBJ1-1; TRBD1 might be the D (5 bases). Germline V CDR1 and CDR2: SGDLS, YYNGEE. The germline V and J ends were trimmed by 4 bases and 1 base, with 14 bases remaining between them. The CDR3 has 15 amino acids. The DNA of the CDR3 is TGTGCCAGCAGCCACAACGCTGGACAGAACACTGAAGCTTTCTTT. It encodes CASSHNAGQNTEAFF.

This clone was counted a single time. The rearrangement links TRBV29-1 to TRBJ1-1; tentatively, D is TRBD1 (5 bases). V lost 7 bases and J 2 bases, leaving 14 bases between the germline ends. Germline loops: CDR1 SQVTM, CDR2 ANQGSEA. The CDR3 extends over 13 amino acids. CDR3 sequence: CSALGQGNTEAFF. In DNA, the CDR3 is TGCAGCGCCTTAGGGCAGGGCAACACTGAAGCTTTCTTT.

The V and J genes are TRBV6-2 or TRBV6-3 and TRBJ2-7; 10 bases are shared with TRBD1. There are 15 residues in the CDR3. Per germline, CDR1 MNHEY and CDR2 SVGEGT. V shed 1 base and J 3 bases; nucleotides not matched to a gene: 3. The CDR3: CASSYWGTGDYEQYF. DNA of the CDR3: TGTGCCAGCAGTTACTGGGGGACAGGGGACTACGAGCAGTACTTC.

The rearrangement joins TRBV28 to TRBJ2-1; 7 positions match TRBD2. The V gene's germline CDR1 is MDHEN and CDR2 SYDVKM. J was trimmed by 8 bases and V by 5 bases; bases with no gene match: 18. The CDR3 sequence is 17 residues long. The CDR3 DNA is TGTGCCAGCAGTCACCCCCCCTCGCGGGAGTTGGGCCATGAGCAGTTCTTC. It translates to CASSHPPSRELGHEQFF.

The chain joins TRBV25-1 to TRBJ2-1, with TRBD1 identical over 11 bases. The trim removed 7 bases at V and 8 bases at J, leaving 10 bases unmatched. The CDR3 runs to 15 residues. Germline loops: CDR1 MGHDK, CDR2 SYGVNS. CDR3 nucleotide sequence: TGTGCCAGCACTTCTCCGGACAGGGGGCAACATGAGCAGTTCTTC. This sequence encodes CASTSPDRGQHEQFF.

The chain combines TRBV11-2 with TRBJ2-7; 10 positions match TRBD2. CDR3 size: 17 residues. V shed 2 bases and J 2 bases; nucleotides not matched to a gene: 9. CDR1 and CDR2 from the germline V gene are SGHAT and FQNNGV. This chain's CDR3 is CASSLTTGSGRTYEQYF. The CDR3 DNA sequence: TGTGCCAGCAGCTTAACTACGGGTAGCGGGAGGACCTACGAGCAGTACTTC.

The chain recombines TRBV3-1 (or the pseudogene TRBV3-2) with TRBJ1-3; D ambiguous. CDR1 and CDR2 (germline): LGHDT, YNNKEL (reference sequence). The CDR3 extends over 15 amino acids. The ends were cut back, 0 bases at V and 4 bases at J, with 10 bases in the middle. The CDR3 DNA sequence: TGTGCCAGCAGCCAAGATCCCGGCAGGGGAAACACCATATATTTT. Its translation is CASSQDPGRGNTIYF.

The V gene is TRBV5-5, the J gene TRBJ1-1; D ambiguous. The V and J ends lost 4 bases and 6 bases respectively, with 13 bases between them. This CDR3 has 13 residues. In germline, CDR1 is SGHKS, CDR2 YYEKEE (reference sequence). For the CDR3, the DNA is TGTGCCAGCAGCCCAGGCCCGGGGTCTGAAGCTTTCTTT. Its protein product is CASSPGPGSEAFF.

The chain links TRBV7-2 to TRBJ1-2; weak D call: TRBD1 (6 bases). Trimming stripped 3 bases from V and 5 bases from J, with 13 bases between. Germline CDR1 reads SGHTA; CDR2 reads FQGNSA. CDR3 length equals 14 residues. The CDR3 sequence is CASSFIDRLYGYTF. CDR3 DNA: TGTGCCAGCAGCTTTATCGACAGGCTATATGGCTACACCTTC.

In this sample, this clone turned up once. The rearrangement uses TRBV4-1 and TRBJ2-2, with 7 bases aligning to TRBD2. Trimming took 4 bases from V and 1 from J; bases not matched to a gene: 12. CDR3 length equals 18 residues. The V gene's germline CDR1 is MGHRA and CDR2 YSYEKL. Here the CDR3 DNA reads TGCGCCAGCAGCCTCGTAGCGGGTGATTTTCAGAACACCGGGGAGCTGTTTTTT. Translated: CASSLVAGDFQNTGELFF.

The chain employs TRBV25-1 and TRBJ2-7; 10 nucleotides align to TRBD1. There are 16 residues in the CDR3. Germline V lookup: CDR1 MGHDK, CDR2 SYGVNS. V gave up 3 bases and J gave up 7 bases; unmatched junction bases: 12. The CDR3 loop is CASSDRTGGKRWEQYF. As DNA, the CDR3 is TGTGCCAGCAGTGATAGGACAGGGGGTAAACGGTGGGAGCAGTACTTC.

This clone was picked up one time. The V gene is TRBV27, the J gene TRBJ1-5, with D maybe TRBD1 (6 bases). CDR1 is MNHEY and CDR2 is SMNVEV in the germline V gene (reference sequence). V shed 5 bases and J shed 6 bases, with 20 bases lying between them. The CDR3 totals 16 residues. The CDR3 here is CASSPPGRGRGQPQHF. The CDR3 coding sequence is TGTGCCAGCAGTCCTCCGGGCAGGGGTAGGGGTCAGCCCCAGCATTTT.